The source of this T cell receptor beta chain is a study of naive and memory T cell subsets. General study points: TCR transcript changes with activation or differentiation may affect this RNA method.

Ligated cDNA underwent four rounds of PCR with nested alpha and beta constant region primers and SP2. Reverse transcription of blood and skin TCR RNA was primed at alpha and beta constant regions. TCRdb analysed the 5' RACE reads with MiXCR anew, one entry per CDR3 protein. Of more than 50,000 distinct CDR3 sequences listed, roughly 6.7% are singletons. V was shortened by 6 bases and J by 0 bases, with 13 bases between the two germline ends. This CDR3 region has 15 residues. The germline gives CDR1 MNHEY, CDR2 SVGAGI. An oligonucleotide containing a UMI was ligated to the 3' end of TCR cDNA. Whole blood, roughly 2.6 ml, came from adult healthy volunteers. Unsorted total RNA, about 1 to 1,100 ng, was DNase treated before reverse transcription. For this clonotype: Its antigen is not identified.

The sequence derives from a male donor in good health. The rearrangement links TRBV6-5 to TRBJ2-3; a possible D gene is TRBD1 (5 bases). In nucleotides, the CDR3 is TGTGCCAGCAGCCGACAGCCTTCAAGCACAGATACGCAGTATTTT. Protein: CASSRQPSSTDTQYF.